The 13 T cell receptor beta chains below all came from one sample that was sequenced in a study of shared clonotypes between healthy human individuals. Here immunoSEQ multiplex PCR was the method, and the copy in TCRdb shows in-frame clones only, minus some. The sample carries more than 2 million clones, approximately 95% recorded once. Sequenced: naive CD4+ T cells sorted from blood. Subset noted: CD45RA+ positively selected. The receptors shown here come from a young man in good health.

V and J are TRBV5-1 and TRBJ2-2; perhaps TRBD2 as D (6 bases). V gave up 4 bases and J gave up 4 bases, with 17 bases separating them. CDR1 and CDR2 from the germline V gene are SGHRS and YFSETQ. The CDR3 loop spans 16 amino acids. The CDR3 region has the DNA TGCGCCAGCAGCCGCGGGGATCGGGGTTTCACCGGGGAGCTGTTTTTT. Protein: CASSRGDRGFTGELFF.

The chain joins TRBV6-6 to TRBJ2-7; no clear D. Germline assignment: CDR1 MNHNY and CDR2 SVGAGI (reference sequence). CDR3 length equals 13 residues. Between the trimmed V and J ends, which lost 4 bases and 9 bases, there was a span of 16 bases. The CDR3 loop reads CASSSYSTLRQYF. Written as DNA, the CDR3 is TGTGCCAGCAGTTCCTACTCGACTCTCCGGCAGTACTTC.

The chain employs TRBV29-1 and TRBJ1-2; possible D gene TRBD1, 6 bases. V lost 7 bases and J lost 6, with 21 bases in between. Germline loops: CDR1 SQVTM, CDR2 ANQGSEA. CDR3 length equals 14 residues. CDR3 bases: TGCAGCGCCGGCTTCTTACAGGGTTCGGATGGCTACACCTTC. It translates to CSAGFLQGSDGYTF. Filled out from reference TRBV29-1 and TRBJ1-2, the complete variable domain reads SAVISQKPSRDICQRGTSLTIQCQVDSQVTMMFWYRQQPGQSLTLIATANQGSEATYESGFVIDKFPISRPNLTFSTLTVSNMSPEDSSIYLCSAGFLQGSDGYTFGSGTRLTVV.

The chain couples TRBV18 to TRBJ2-7; D may be TRBD2 (6 bases). Germline V CDR1 and CDR2: KGHSH, LQKENI. The CDR3 extends over 16 amino acids. V was shortened by 3 bases and J by 0 bases, with 15 bases between the two germline ends. The CDR3 coding sequence is TGTGCCAGCTCACCCCCCCTCGCGGGGTACTCCTACGAGCAGTACTTC. Amino acid sequence: CASSPPLAGYSYEQYF.

The chain combines TRBV5-1 with TRBJ1-1, with D maybe TRBD1 (6 bases). In germline, CDR1 is SGHRS, CDR2 YFSETQ. The CDR3 is made up of 13 amino acids. Trimming removed 0 bases from V and 5 bases from J, with 8 bases in between. CDR3 DNA: TGCGCCAGCAGCTTGGACAGGGCAACTGAAGCTTTCTTT. Translation gives CASSLDRATEAFF.

This clone has a single count. The V and J genes are TRBV11-2 and TRBJ2-3, with D uncertain. Trimming stripped 3 bases from V and 4 bases from J, with 5 bases between. CDR3 size: 12 residues. Per germline, CDR1 SGHAT and CDR2 FQNNGV. CDR3 protein: CASSFLADTQYF. The CDR3 nucleotides read TGTGCCAGCAGCTTCCTAGCAGATACGCAGTATTTT.

This rearrangement joins TRBV6-5 to TRBJ2-3; 10 nucleotides match TRBD2. The junction had 6 bases not matched to a gene; V was cut back by 6 bases and J by 3 bases. CDR1 and CDR2 (germline): MNHEY, SVGAGI. CDR3 length: 15 residues. The CDR3 coding sequence is TGTGCCAGCAGGGCACTAGCGGGGACAACAGATACGCAGTATTTT. This encodes CASRALAGTTDTQYF.

This chain uses TRBV9 with TRBJ2-5, with 10 positions matching TRBD1. This CDR3 contains 15 residues. V was clipped by 4 bases and J by 5 bases; unmatched bases: 8. Germline lookup yields CDR1 SGDLS and CDR2 YYNGEE. The CDR3 bases are TGTGCCAGCAGCAGCGGGACAGGGGAGGTTGAGACCCAGTACTTC. Protein sequence: CASSSGTGEVETQYF.

V is TRBV7-2 and J is TRBJ1-2, with D tentatively TRBD1 (5 bases). The germline V and J ends were trimmed by 5 bases and 3 bases, with 13 bases remaining between them. The V gene's germline CDR1 is SGHTA and CDR2 FQGNSA. The CDR3 totals 14 residues. As DNA, the CDR3 is TGTGCCAGCAGCCCCGGGGCAGGGCACTATGGCTACACCTTC. Encoded protein: CASSPGAGHYGYTF.

The chain employs TRBV15 and TRBJ2-3; D is uncertain. V lost 2 bases to trimming and J lost 2 bases, with 2 bases between them. The CDR3 is 12 residues long. Germline V CDR1 and CDR2: LNHNV, YYDKDF (reference sequence). The CDR3 bases are TGTGCCACCAGCAGAAACACAGATACGCAGTATTTT. Amino acid sequence: CATSRNTDTQYF.

The chain uses TRBV12-5 and TRBJ2-1, with 9 bases aligning to TRBD1. This CDR3 region has 17 residues. Germline V gene lookup returns CDR1 LGHNT and CDR2 FRNRAP. V lost 7 bases and J lost 1; bases outside the gene matches: 11. In DNA, the CDR3 is TGTGCTAGTGCTCTTACAACCGGGACAGGGTCCTACAATGAGCAGTTCTTC. Amino acids: CASALTTGTGSYNEQFF.

The chain employs TRBV7-9 and TRBJ2-5; D unresolved. Near its end, the DNA agrees better with TRBJ2-7, so the J call may be wrong. This CDR3 is 11 amino acids long. Germline V gene lookup returns CDR1 SEHNR and CDR2 FQNEAQ (reference sequence). Here the CDR3 reads CASSLGNEQYF. CDR3 DNA: TGTGCCAGCAGTTTGGGGAACGAGCAGTACTTC.

Regarding this clone: Additional DNA sequences in this sample encode the identical CDR3. The rearrangement links TRBV7-2 to TRBJ2-5, with D hard to call. CDR1 and CDR2 (germline): SGHTA, FQGNSA. The V gene lost 5 bases and the J gene lost 5 bases, with 6 bases spanning the gap. The CDR3 spans 11 residues. CDR3 sequence (DNA): TGTGCCAGCAGCCCCTCCGAGACCCAGTACTTC. It yields the protein CASSPSETQYF.